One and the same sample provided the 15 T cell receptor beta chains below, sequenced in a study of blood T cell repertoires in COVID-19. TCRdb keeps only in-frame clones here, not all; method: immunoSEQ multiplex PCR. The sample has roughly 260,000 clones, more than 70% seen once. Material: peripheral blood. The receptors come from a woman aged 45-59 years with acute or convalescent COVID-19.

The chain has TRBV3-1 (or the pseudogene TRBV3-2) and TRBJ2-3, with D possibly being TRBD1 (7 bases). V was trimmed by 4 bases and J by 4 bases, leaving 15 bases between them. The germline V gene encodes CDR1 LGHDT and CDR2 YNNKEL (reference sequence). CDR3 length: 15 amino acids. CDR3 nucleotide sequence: TGTGCCAGCAGCCTAACAGGGGACTCATCAGATACGCAGTATTTT. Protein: CASSLTGDSSDTQYF.

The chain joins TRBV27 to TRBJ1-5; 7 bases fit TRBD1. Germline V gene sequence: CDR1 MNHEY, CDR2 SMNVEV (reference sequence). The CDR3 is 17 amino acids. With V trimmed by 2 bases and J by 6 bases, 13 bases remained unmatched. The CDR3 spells CASSLRFWGRGAQPQHF. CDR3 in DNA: TGTGCCAGCAGTTTAAGGTTCTGGGGCAGGGGGGCTCAGCCCCAGCATTTT.

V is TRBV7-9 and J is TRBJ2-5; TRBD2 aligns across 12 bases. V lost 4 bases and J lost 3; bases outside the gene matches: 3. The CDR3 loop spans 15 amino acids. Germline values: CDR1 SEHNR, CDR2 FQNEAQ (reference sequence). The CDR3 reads CASSWGLAGEETQYF. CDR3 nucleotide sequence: TGTGCCAGCAGCTGGGGACTAGCGGGTGAAGAGACCCAGTACTTC.

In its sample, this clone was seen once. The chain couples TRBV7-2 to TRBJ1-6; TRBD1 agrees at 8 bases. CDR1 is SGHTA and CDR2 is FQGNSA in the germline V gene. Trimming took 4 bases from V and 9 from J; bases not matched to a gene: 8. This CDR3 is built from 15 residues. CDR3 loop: CASSSMDRDFSPLHF. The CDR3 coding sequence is TGTGCCAGCAGCTCGATGGACAGGGATTTTTCACCCCTCCACTTT.

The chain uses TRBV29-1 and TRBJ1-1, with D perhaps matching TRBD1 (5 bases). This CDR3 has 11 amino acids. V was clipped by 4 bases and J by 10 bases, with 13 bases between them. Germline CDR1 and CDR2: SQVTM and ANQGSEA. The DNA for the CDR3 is TGCAGCGTTGGGGACCGGGGGGGAGCTTTCTTT. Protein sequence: CSVGDRGGAFF. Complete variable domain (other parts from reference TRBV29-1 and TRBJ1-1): SAVISQKPSRDICQRGTSLTIQCQVDSQVTMMFWYRQQPGQSLTLIATANQGSEATYESGFVIDKFPISRPNLTFSTLTVSNMSPEDSSIYLCSVGDRGGAFFGQGTRLTVV.

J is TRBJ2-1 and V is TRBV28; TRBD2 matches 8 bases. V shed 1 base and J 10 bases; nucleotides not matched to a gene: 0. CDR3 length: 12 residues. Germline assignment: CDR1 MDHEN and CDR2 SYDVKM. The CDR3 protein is CASSLSGGEQFF. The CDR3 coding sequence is TGTGCCAGCAGTTTATCGGGGGGGGAGCAGTTCTTC.

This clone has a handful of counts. The CDR3 protein is CASSQDSSVRYGYTF. As DNA, the CDR3 is TGTGCCAGCAGCCAGGACAGCTCGGTGCGCTATGGCTACACCTTC. The V gene is TRBV14, the J gene TRBJ1-2, with D perhaps TRBD1 (6 bases). V lost 3 bases, J lost 4 bases, and 15 bases lay in between. The CDR3 is 15 residues long. CDR1 SGHDN and CDR2 FVKESK come from the germline V gene.

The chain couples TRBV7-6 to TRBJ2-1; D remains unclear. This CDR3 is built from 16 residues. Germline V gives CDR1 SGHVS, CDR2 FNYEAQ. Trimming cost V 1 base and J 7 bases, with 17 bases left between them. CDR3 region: CASSLDSSPFFNEQFF. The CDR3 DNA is TGTGCCAGCAGCTTAGACTCCTCCCCCTTCTTTAATGAGCAGTTCTTC.

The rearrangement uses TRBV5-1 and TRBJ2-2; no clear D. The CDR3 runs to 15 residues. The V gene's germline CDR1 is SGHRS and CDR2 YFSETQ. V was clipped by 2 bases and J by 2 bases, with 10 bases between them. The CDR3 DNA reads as TGCGCCAGCAGCTTTAATGGGCCAAACACCGGGGAGCTGTTTTTT. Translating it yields CASSFNGPNTGELFF.

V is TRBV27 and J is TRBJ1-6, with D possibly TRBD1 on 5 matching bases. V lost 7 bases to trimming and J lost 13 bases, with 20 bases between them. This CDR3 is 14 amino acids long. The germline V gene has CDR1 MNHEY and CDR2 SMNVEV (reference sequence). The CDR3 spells CASTLQGFSLPLHF. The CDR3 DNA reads TGTGCCAGCACCCTCCAGGGATTTTCCCTCCCCCTCCACTTT.

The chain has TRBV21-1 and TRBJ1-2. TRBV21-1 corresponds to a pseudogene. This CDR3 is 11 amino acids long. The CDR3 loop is CASSKGSSYTF. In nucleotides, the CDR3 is TGTGCCAGCAGCAAGGGGAGCAGCTACACCTTC.

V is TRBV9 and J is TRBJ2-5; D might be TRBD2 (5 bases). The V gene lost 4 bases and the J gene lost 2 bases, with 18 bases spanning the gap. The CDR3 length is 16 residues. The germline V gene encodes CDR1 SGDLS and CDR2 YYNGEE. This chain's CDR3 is CASSSSLIPGQETQYF. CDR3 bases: TGTGCCAGCAGCTCCAGCCTAATCCCGGGACAAGAGACCCAGTACTTC.

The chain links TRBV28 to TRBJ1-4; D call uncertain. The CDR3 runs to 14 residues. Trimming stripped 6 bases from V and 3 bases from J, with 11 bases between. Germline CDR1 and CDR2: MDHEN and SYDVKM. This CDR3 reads CASSLTHSNEKLFF. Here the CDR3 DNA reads TGTGCCAGCAGCCTGACTCATTCTAATGAAAAACTGTTTTTT.

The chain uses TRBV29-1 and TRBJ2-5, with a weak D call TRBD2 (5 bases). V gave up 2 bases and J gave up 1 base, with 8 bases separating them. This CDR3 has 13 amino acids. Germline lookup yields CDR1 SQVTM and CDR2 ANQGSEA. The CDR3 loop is CSVELAGQETQYF. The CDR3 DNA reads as TGCAGCGTTGAACTAGCCGGCCAAGAGACCCAGTACTTC.

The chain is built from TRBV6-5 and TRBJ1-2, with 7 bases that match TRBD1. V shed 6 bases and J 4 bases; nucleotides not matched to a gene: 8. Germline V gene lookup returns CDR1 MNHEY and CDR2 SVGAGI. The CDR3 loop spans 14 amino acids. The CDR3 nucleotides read TGTGCCAGCAGCCTAACGGGACAGAGCTATGGCTACACCTTC. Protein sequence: CASSLTGQSYGYTF.